The clone carrying this TCR beta chain was counted once. Its specificity is unknown. The PCR was carried out with 60 Vbeta primers and 13 Jbeta primers. The table came from immunoSEQ multiplex PCR; TCRdb's copy has only in-frame clones and leaves some out. The sample gives 60,000 to 90,000 clones, roughly 88% of which show up once; approximately 19% is in the top ten. Trimming took 4 bases from V and 4 from J; bases not matched to a gene: 6. The CDR3 runs to 14 residues. CDR1 is SGHRS and CDR2 is YFSETQ in the germline V gene. This record comes from a study of cytomegalovirus exposure and HLA in healthy donors. Study details: Ancestry clustering placed 81% of several hundred genotyped donors in the Caucasian-associated cluster. Study-wide results and limits: Accurate predictions that matched the HLA-A and HLA-B alleles of most subjects were reportedly made from TCR beta sequences.

This TCR was sampled from a man aged 65 to 85 in good health and CMV-seropositive. The specimen sequenced was PBMCs. This sequence joins TRBV5-1 and TRBJ1-2; TRBD1 matches at 8 bases. The CDR3 loop reads CASSPGGASYGYTF. Written as DNA, the CDR3 is TGCGCCAGCAGCCCAGGGGGCGCGAGCTATGGCTACACCTTC.